This T cell receptor beta chain was captured in a study of cytomegalovirus exposure and HLA in healthy donors. Germline CDR1 and CDR2: SGHTS and YDEGEE. The V segment lost 0 bases and the J segment 7 bases; nucleotides outside the gene matches: 3. This CDR3 has 14 residues. The PCR ran on 60 Vbeta and 13 Jbeta primers. Profiling relied on immunoSEQ multiplex PCR, and the TCRdb table lists in-frame clones only, not all of them. The sample holds around 180,000 clones; 81% are singletons and the top ten take 1.5% to 2%. This receptor was obtained from a man aged 18 to 29 in good health and CMV-seronegative. The chain has TRBV5-8 and TRBJ1-4; 7 bases are a match to TRBD1. The source material was PBMCs. The CDR3 here is CASSLDRGGEKLFF. The CDR3 DNA sequence: TGTGCCAGCAGCTTGGACAGGGGAGGTGAAAAACTGTTTTTT.